These 23 T cell receptor beta chains were sequenced from one sample in a study of T cells in Graves' hyperthyroidism and ophthalmopathy. What was amplified from RNA transcripts were TCR beta CDR3 regions. First-round RT-PCR targeting the TCR CDR3 was performed with the HTBI primer set. One entry per CDR3 protein, called by TCRdb with MiXCR from the multiplex PCR reads. The profile shows under 500,000 distinct CDR3 sequences, 11% to 15% of them singletons. The sample was blood. Receptor source: a man aged 45-60 years with Graves' ophthalmopathy.

The table lists this clonotype with many counts. The V gene is TRBV28, the J gene TRBJ1-1; possible D gene TRBD1, 5 bases. With 7 bases removed from V and 8 bases from J, the gap between germline ends came to 17 bases. In germline, CDR1 is MDHEN, CDR2 SYDVKM. This CDR3 is built from 13 residues. The CDR3 reads CASTRQWEMEAFF. In DNA form, the CDR3 reads TGTGCCAGCACCCGACAGTGGGAAATGGAAGCTTTCTTT. Full variable domain (rest looked up from reference TRBV28 and TRBJ1-1): DVKVTQSSRYLVKRTGEKVFLECVQDMDHENMFWYRQDPGLGLRLIYFSYDVKMKEKGDIPEGYSVSREKKERFSLILESASTNQTSMYLCASTRQWEMEAFFGQGTRLTVV.

The rearrangement joins TRBV30 to TRBJ2-3; D may correspond to TRBD1 or TRBD2 (5 bases each). Germline V gene lookup returns CDR1 GTSNPN and CDR2 SVGIG (reference sequence). V was clipped by 5 bases and J by 8 bases, with 17 bases between them. This CDR3 spans 13 amino acids. CDR3 nucleotides: TGTGCCTGGGTCCTCAAGATGAGGGGTACGCAGTATTTT. Its protein product is CAWVLKMRGTQYF.

CDR3 coding DNA: TGTGCCAGCAGTTTAGTGGTTGAAAAACTGTTTTTT. Translation: CASSLVVEKLFF. The chain uses TRBV12-3 or TRBV12-4 and TRBJ1-4; D gene ambiguous. The germline V and J ends were trimmed by 1 base and 7 bases, with 4 bases remaining between them. This CDR3 has 12 amino acids.

This clonotype was seen repeatedly, ten times or more. The rearrangement uses TRBV30 and TRBJ1-5; 8 nucleotides agree with TRBD1. Germline V gives CDR1 GTSNPN, CDR2 SVGIG (reference sequence). Trimming cost V 2 bases and J 3 bases; bases outside gene matches: 3. The CDR3 is made up of 14 amino acids. Written as DNA, the CDR3 is TGTGCCTGGAGTCCGGGACAGGTCAATCAGCCCCAGCATTTT. Amino acid sequence: CAWSPGQVNQPQHF.

This clonotype was counted between two and nine times. The chain has TRBV14 and TRBJ2-7; tentatively, D is TRBD2 (6 bases). Germline lookup yields CDR1 SGHDN and CDR2 FVKESK. CDR3 length equals 16 residues. Trimming took off 1 base at V and 7 bases at J, with 20 bases between the two ends. CDR3 loop: CASSQVLGRELGEQYF. The DNA of the CDR3 is TGTGCCAGCAGCCAAGTCTTAGGACGGGAGTTGGGTGAGCAGTACTTC.

The J gene is TRBJ1-1, the V gene TRBV15, with 8 bases fitting TRBD1. V lost 3 bases, J lost 5 bases, and 2 bases stayed unmatched. The germline CDR1 and CDR2 sequences are LNHNV and YYDKDF (reference sequence). This CDR3 has 13 amino acids. CDR3 in amino acids: CATSRDRVTEAFF. For the CDR3, the DNA is TGTGCCACCAGCAGGGACAGGGTAACTGAAGCTTTCTTT.

This clonotype was picked up many times. The chain joins TRBV6-1 to TRBJ1-2; a weak D match, TRBD1 (6 bases). This CDR3 spans 13 amino acids. Germline CDR1 and CDR2: MNHNS and SASEGT. V gave up 6 bases and J gave up 3 bases, with 11 bases separating them. The CDR3 sequence: CASRQGPYYGYTF. DNA of the CDR3: TGTGCCAGCAGACAGGGCCCGTACTATGGCTACACCTTC.

Of note for this clonotype: One base away lies a much larger clone, so this may be a sequencing read error. CDR3 protein: CASSRIADNEQFF. The CDR3 DNA reads as TGTGCCAGCAGTCGAATAGCGGACAATGAGCAGTTCTTC. The rearrangement links TRBV6-2 or TRBV6-3 to TRBJ2-1, with a tentative D call TRBD2 (6 bases). The CDR3 totals 13 residues. Germline values: CDR1 MNHEY, CDR2 SVGEGT. V was shortened by 5 bases and J by 5 bases, with 10 bases between the two germline ends.

This clonotype was seen repeatedly, ten times or more. The chain is built from TRBV10-3 and TRBJ2-1, with 9 bases fitting TRBD2. With 4 bases clipped from V and 2 bases from J, the junction kept 6 bases outside the gene matches. This CDR3 has 16 residues. Germline values: CDR1 ENHRY, CDR2 SYGVKD. In nucleotides, the CDR3 is TGTGCCATCAGTGGAAATTTAGCGGGAGCCTACAATGAGCAGTTCTTC. Protein: CAISGNLAGAYNEQFF.

This clonotype was recorded many times. The V call is TRBV19, the J call TRBJ2-1; 16 nucleotides align to TRBD2. V trimming: 8 bases; J trimming: 6 bases; junction bases outside the gene matches: 13. CDR1 is LNHDA and CDR2 is SQIVND in the germline V gene (reference sequence). The CDR3 runs to 18 residues. CDR3 sequence (DNA): TGTGCCAGTGGGGGGACTAGCGGGAGGGCCCCTCCATCCAATGAGCAGTTCTTC. Translation: CASGGTSGRAPPSNEQFF.

This clonotype occurred many times. The rearrangement joins TRBV20-1 to TRBJ2-5; maybe TRBD2 (5 bases). Germline CDR1 is DFQATT and CDR2 is SNEGSKA (reference sequence). Trimming pared 2 bases from V and 7 bases from J, leaving 17 bases between. The CDR3 covers 14 residues. CDR3 DNA: TGCAGTGCTAGAATAAGTGGGCGCCGGGGGACCCAGTACTTC. Translation gives CSARISGRRGTQYF.

This clonotype was counted a few times. V gene TRBV6-1 combines with J gene TRBJ2-7; no definite D call. Germline CDR1 is MNHNS and CDR2 is SASEGT. The CDR3 runs to 12 residues. Trimming left V 3 bases short and J 5 bases short, with 8 bases between. Here the CDR3 DNA reads TGTGCCAGCAGTGATGTCCAGGACGAGCAGTACTTC. Protein product: CASSDVQDEQYF.

The CDR3 DNA is TGCAGTGCTCTAGCGGGGTGGGAGGCAGATACGCAGTATTTT. The encoded protein is CSALAGWEADTQYF. V usage is TRBV20-1 and J usage is TRBJ2-3; 9 bases map to TRBD2. Trimming at V came to 5 bases and at J to 4 bases, leaving 7 bases not matched to a gene. Looked up from germline, CDR1 is DFQATT and CDR2 is SNEGSKA (reference sequence). This CDR3 is 14 amino acids long.

This clonotype was recorded at least ten times. This rearrangement joins TRBV20-1 to TRBJ2-1, with D uncertain. This CDR3 spans 13 amino acids. Germline CDR1 and CDR2: DFQATT and SNEGSKA (reference sequence). Trimming stripped 2 bases from V and 7 bases from J, with 12 bases between. CDR3: CSARMVARNEQFF. The CDR3 DNA reads TGCAGTGCTAGAATGGTAGCAAGGAATGAGCAGTTCTTC.

This clonotype was seen a few times. This rearrangement joins TRBV11-3 to TRBJ2-1; the match to TRBD2 covers 7 bases. Looked up from germline, CDR1 is SGHNT and CDR2 is YENEEA. Trimming removed 7 bases from V and 5 bases from J; junction bases left unmatched: 11. This CDR3 is built from 15 residues. The CDR3 reads CASTPGGGSDNEQFF. CDR3 DNA: TGTGCCAGCACCCCGGGAGGCGGCTCAGACAATGAGCAGTTCTTC.

This clonotype was seen many times. V gene TRBV18 combines with J gene TRBJ2-7, with D possibly TRBD2 on 5 matching bases. The CDR3 is made up of 13 amino acids. Germline CDR1 KGHSH, CDR2 LQKENI. With 6 bases removed from V and 5 bases from J, the gap between germline ends came to 14 bases. CDR3 nucleotides: TGTGCCAGCTCGGCCCGGTGGGGAGACGAGCAGTACTTC. As protein: CASSARWGDEQYF.

This chain uses TRBV13 with TRBJ2-5, with D perhaps TRBD1 (5 bases). The germline gives CDR1 PRHDT, CDR2 FYEKMQ (reference sequence). The CDR3 spans 18 residues. V was cut by 0 bases and J by 5 bases, with 22 bases left in between. The CDR3 DNA is TGTGCCAGCAGCTTAGGGGGGCCGGTCGGAAATGCCGGGGAGACCCAGTACTTC. Amino acid sequence: CASSLGGPVGNAGETQYF. Supplemented by reference TRBV13 and TRBJ2-5, the full variable domain reads AAGVIQSPRHLIKEKRETATLKCYPIPRHDTVYWYQQGPGQDPQFLISFYEKMQSDKGSIPDRFSAQQFSDYHSELNMSSLELGDSALYFCASSLGGPVGNAGETQYFGPGTRLLVL.

This clonotype showed up many times. The chain links TRBV2 to TRBJ2-7, with D possibly matching TRBD2 (5 bases). The CDR3 spans 15 residues. Trimming removed 2 bases at V and 7 bases at J, with 18 bases between. CDR1 is SNHLY and CDR2 is FYNNEI in the germline V gene. The CDR3 reads CASSELEGSLEEQYF. The DNA for the CDR3 is TGTGCCAGCAGTGAACTAGAAGGGAGCCTGGAGGAGCAGTACTTC.

This clonotype was recorded at least ten times. The V gene is TRBV7-9, the J gene TRBJ2-5; TRBD1 or TRBD2 may be the D gene (5 bases each). Trimming took 5 bases from V and 9 from J, leaving 19 bases between them. The CDR3 is 14 amino acids. The germline V gene encodes CDR1 SEHNR and CDR2 FQNEAQ (reference sequence). In DNA form, the CDR3 reads TGTGCCAGCAGCCAAGGACGGGGCACTGCGTCCCAGTACTTC. It is translated as CASSQGRGTASQYF.

The chain links TRBV4-1 to TRBJ1-6; tentative D call: TRBD1 (6 bases). V lost 0 bases and J lost 10, with 13 bases in between. This CDR3 contains 15 residues. In germline, CDR1 is MGHRA, CDR2 YSYEKL. CDR3 loop: CASSQDSGGWSPLHF. The CDR3, as DNA: TGCGCCAGCAGCCAAGATTCGGGGGGCTGGTCACCCCTCCACTTT.

This clonotype was observed many times. The chain couples TRBV20-1 to TRBJ2-7; D remains ambiguous. The CDR3 runs 15 residues. Looked up from germline, CDR1 is DFQATT and CDR2 is SNEGSKA (reference sequence). The V and J ends lost 3 bases and 2 bases respectively, with 17 bases between them. The CDR3 nucleotides are TGCAGTGCTAGGACAACTCTAGGCTTGGCCTACGAGCAGTACTTC. Translation: CSARTTLGLAYEQYF.

The gene calls are TRBV19 and TRBJ2-2; the match to TRBD2 covers 11 bases. Germline V gene lookup returns CDR1 LNHDA and CDR2 SQIVND (reference sequence). V was pared by 5 bases and J by 3 bases, with 11 bases of the junction left unmatched. CDR3 length equals 18 residues. Here the CDR3 DNA reads TGTGCCAGTAGTGAGAGGCTAGCGGGAGGTTTAGACACCGGGGAGCTGTTTTTT. It codes for CASSERLAGGLDTGELFF. Filled out from reference TRBV19 and TRBJ2-2, the complete variable domain reads DGGITQSPKYLFRKEGQNVTLSCEQNLNHDAMYWYRQDPGQGLRLIYYSQIVNDFQKGDIAEGYSVSREKKESFPLTVTSAQKNPTAFYLCASSERLAGGLDTGELFFGEGSRLTVL.

The chain recombines TRBV18 with TRBJ1-1; 8 bases are a match to TRBD1. V was pared by 5 bases and J by 2 bases, with 13 bases of the junction left unmatched. CDR3 length: 17 amino acids. Germline V gene data show CDR1 as KGHSH and CDR2 as LQKENI. CDR3 sequence (DNA): TGTGCCAGCTCAGTCACCCGCCTAACAGGGGGAAACACTGAAGCTTTCTTT. Its translation is CASSVTRLTGGNTEAFF. Full variable domain (rest looked up from reference TRBV18 and TRBJ1-1): NAGVMQNPRHLVRRRGQEARLRCSPMKGHSHVYWYRQLPEEGLKFMVYLQKENIIDESGMPKERFSAEFPKEGPSILRIQQVVRGDSAAYFCASSVTRLTGGNTEAFFGQGTRLTVV.